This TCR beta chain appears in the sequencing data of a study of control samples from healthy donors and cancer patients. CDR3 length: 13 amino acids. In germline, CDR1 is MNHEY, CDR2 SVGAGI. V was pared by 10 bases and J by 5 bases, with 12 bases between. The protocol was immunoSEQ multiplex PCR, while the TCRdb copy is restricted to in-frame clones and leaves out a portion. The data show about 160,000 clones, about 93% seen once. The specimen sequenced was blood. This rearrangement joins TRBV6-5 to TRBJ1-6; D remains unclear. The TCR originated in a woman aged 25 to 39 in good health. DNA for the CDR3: TGTGCCACCACGGGCGGTCATAATTCACCCCTCCACTTT. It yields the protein CATTGGHNSPLHF.